A selection of T cell receptor beta chains follows, all from one sample in a study of shared clonotypes between healthy human individuals. Assay: immunoSEQ multiplex PCR; the TCRdb copy retains only in-frame clones and omits some. The data hold some 500,000 clones, with more than 95% observed a single time. Sequenced sample: naive CD4+ T cells sorted from blood. The receptors here all came from a woman aged 25 to 39 in good health. CDR3s include the opening cysteine and the closing phenylalanine or tryptophan. D genes are given only for firm matches. Clone size is not always given. Where it is, it says once, few, many or a class for expanded clones.

CDR3 protein: CASSYRGPRTGELFF
CDR3 DNA: TGTGCCAGCAGTTATAGGGGACCGAGGACCGGGGAGCTGTTTTTT
V gene: TRBV6-5
D gene: .
J gene: TRBJ2-2
clone size: .

CDR3 protein: CASSLVNLGRVTEQYF
CDR3 DNA: TGTGCCAGCAGCTTAGTCAACTTGGGCAGGGTTACCGAGCAGTACTTC
V gene: TRBV11-2
D gene: .
J gene: TRBJ2-7
clone size: .

CDR3 protein: CASSVVPNNQPQHF
CDR3 DNA: TGTGCCAGCAGTGTCGTCCCTAACAATCAGCCCCAGCATTTT
V gene: TRBV2
D gene: .
J gene: TRBJ1-5
clone size: .

CDR3 protein: CASKGPYRSGGEQYF
CDR3 DNA: TGTGCCAGCAAGGGGCCCTATAGGAGTGGGGGCGAGCAGTACTTC
V gene: TRBV28
D gene: .
J gene: TRBJ2-7
clone size: .

CDR3 protein: CASNQQGAGETQYF
CDR3 DNA: TGTGCCAGCAACCAACAGGGGGCGGGGGAGACCCAGTACTTC
V gene: TRBV5-6
D gene: TRBD1
J gene: TRBJ2-5
clone size: .

CDR3 protein: CASSLQAGGINEQFF
CDR3 DNA: TGTGCCAGCAGCTTACAAGCGGGAGGGATCAATGAGCAGTTCTTC
V gene: TRBV7-3
D gene: TRBD2
J gene: TRBJ2-1
clone size: .

CDR3 protein: CASSPQEGAQETQYF
CDR3 DNA: TGTGCCAGCTCACCACAAGAGGGGGCCCAAGAGACCCAGTACTTC
V gene: TRBV18
D gene: TRBD1
J gene: TRBJ2-5
clone size: .

CDR3 protein: CASSLNYGHQETQYF
CDR3 DNA: TGCGCCAGCAGCTTGAATTACGGACATCAAGAGACCCAGTACTTC
V gene: TRBV5-1
D gene: .
J gene: TRBJ2-5
clone size: .

CDR3 protein: CASSKPGQGSNYGYTF
CDR3 DNA: TGTGCCAGCAGTAAACCGGGACAGGGATCAAACTATGGCTACACCTTC
V gene: TRBV28
D gene: TRBD1
J gene: TRBJ1-2
clone size: few

CDR3 protein: CASTLNSLMGRGYEQYF
CDR3 DNA: TGTGCCAGCACCTTGAATTCACTAATGGGCAGGGGCTACGAGCAGTACTTC
V gene: TRBV28
D gene: .
J gene: TRBJ2-7
clone size: .

CDR3 protein: CASSNSLNTEAFF
CDR3 DNA: TGTGCCAGCAGTAACAGTTTGAACACTGAAGCTTTCTTT
V gene: TRBV7-7
D gene: .
J gene: TRBJ1-1
clone size: .

CDR3 protein: CASSSVALLETQYF
CDR3 DNA: TGTGCCAGTAGTTCCGTAGCGTTGTTGGAGACCCAGTACTTC
V gene: TRBV19
D gene: .
J gene: TRBJ2-5
clone size: .

CDR3 protein: CASSLGGDNAPSQYF
CDR3 DNA: TGTGCCAGCAGCTTGGGGGGTGACAACGCTCCATCCCAGTACTTC
V gene: TRBV5-4
D gene: .
J gene: TRBJ2-5
clone size: .

CDR3 protein: CASSLATGVGTGELFF
CDR3 DNA: TGTGCCAGCAGTTTAGCGACCGGGGTCGGCACCGGGGAGCTGTTTTTT
V gene: TRBV28
D gene: .
J gene: TRBJ2-2
clone size: .

CDR3 protein: CASNPVGGETQYF
CDR3 DNA: TGTGCCAGCAATCCAGTAGGTGGGGAGACCCAGTACTTC
V gene: TRBV6-5
D gene: .
J gene: TRBJ2-5
clone size: .

CDR3 protein: CASSDRGGTGGPNEKLFF
CDR3 DNA: TGTGCCAGCAGTGACAGGGGGGGGACAGGGGGCCCTAATGAAAAACTGTTTTTT
V gene: TRBV25-1
D gene: TRBD1
J gene: TRBJ1-4
clone size: once

CDR3 protein: CSFGTSAYNEQFF
CDR3 DNA: TGCAGCTTCGGGACTAGCGCGTACAATGAGCAGTTCTTC
V gene: TRBV29-1
D gene: TRBD2
J gene: TRBJ2-1
clone size: .

CDR3 protein: CATGPLNGSPLHF
CDR3 DNA: TGTGCAACCGGGCCCCTCAACGGGTCACCCCTCCACTTT
V gene: TRBV7-2
D gene: .
J gene: TRBJ1-6
clone size: .

CDR3 protein: CASRTGGFYNEQFF
CDR3 DNA: TGTGCCAGTCGGACAGGGGGCTTCTACAATGAGCAGTTCTTC
V gene: TRBV6-5
D gene: TRBD1
J gene: TRBJ2-1
clone size: .

CDR3 protein: CASSIEPGTTEAFF
CDR3 DNA: TGTGCCAGTAGTATAGAGCCGGGCACCACTGAAGCTTTCTTT
V gene: TRBV19
D gene: .
J gene: TRBJ1-1
clone size: .

CDR3 protein: CASSPPGLAGIEQYF
CDR3 DNA: TGTGCCAGCAGCCCCCCGGGACTAGCGGGAATCGAGCAGTACTTC
V gene: TRBV11-2
D gene: TRBD2
J gene: TRBJ2-7
clone size: .

CDR3 protein: CASSHPAGNEQFF
CDR3 DNA: TGTGCCAGCAGCCATCCCGCAGGGAATGAGCAGTTCTTC
V gene: TRBV4-2
D gene: .
J gene: TRBJ2-1
clone size: .

CDR3 protein: CASSLGQDYGYTF
CDR3 DNA: TGTGCCAGCAGCTTGGGGCAGGACTATGGCTACACCTTC
V gene: TRBV5-6
D gene: .
J gene: TRBJ1-2
clone size: .